The following is a T cell receptor beta chain sequence with its context. One end of the junction fails to match germline, which may point to a read error. The CDR3 sequence is 13 residues long. CDR1 SGHTA and CDR2 FQGTGA come from the germline V gene. The time point here: persistent/refractory GD, antithyroid drugs over 5 years with positive TRAb. PBMC RNA was the source of the TCR library. This specimen belongs to a study of regulatory T cells in long-lasting Graves disease. Building of the TCR beta libraries involved iRepertoire HTBI primers and Arm-PCR of CDR3 regions. TCRdb used MiXCR to reprocess the multiplex PCR reads, holding one entry per CDR3 protein. The data show over 300,000 distinct CDR3 sequences, with around a fifth seen just once and 25% to 35% held by the top ten.

The clonotype comes from a female donor with Graves disease. The sample in question was peripheral blood mononuclear cells (PBMCs), obtained when the disease was refractory, from a patient treated with antithyroid drugs. The V call is TRBV7-3, the J call TRBJ1-3; D call uncertain. CDR3 in DNA: TGTGCCAGCAGCCTCAGCTCTGGAAACACCGTATATTTT. Its translation: CASSLSSGNTVYF.